The 27 T cell receptor beta chains listed next were all sequenced from one sample in a study of control samples from healthy donors and cancer patients. The assay was immunoSEQ multiplex PCR, and TCRdb's table has in-frame clones only and misses some. The table shows over 150,000 clones, with 85% to 95% occurring only once. Sequenced input: blood. The receptors come from a young woman in good health.

Regarding this clone: This sample also contains other DNA sequences that code for the same CDR3. CDR3 loop: CASSQVWGNTEAFF. The CDR3 DNA sequence: TGCGCCAGCAGCCAAGTCTGGGGGAACACTGAAGCTTTCTTT. This rearrangement joins TRBV4-1 to TRBJ1-1; D is ambiguous. The V gene lost 1 base and the J gene lost 1 base, with 7 bases spanning the gap. The CDR3 is 14 residues long. Germline CDR1 MGHRA, CDR2 YSYEKL.

The chain joins TRBV29-1 to TRBJ1-2, with TRBD1 as a possible D gene (5 bases). Germline CDR1 SQVTM, CDR2 ANQGSEA. CDR3 length: 12 amino acids. The V end was cut by 8 bases, the J end by 13 bases, with 23 bases between. Here the CDR3 DNA reads TGCAGCTGGCCCGGGACCCTTTTACGTCTCACCTTC. It yields the protein CSWPGTLLRLTF. Combining the CDR3 with reference TRBV29-1 and TRBJ1-2 gives the whole variable domain SAVISQKPSRDICQRGTSLTIQCQVDSQVTMMFWYRQQPGQSLTLIATANQGSEATYESGFVIDKFPISRPNLTFSTLTVSNMSPEDSSIYLCSWPGTLLRLTFGSGTRLTVV.

This clone has only one observation. This rearrangement joins TRBV5-6 to TRBJ2-1, with D uncertain. Germline V gene sequence: CDR1 SGHDT, CDR2 YYEEEE. CDR3 length: 13 amino acids. V lost 3 bases, J lost 4 bases, and 8 bases lay in between. The CDR3 is CASSSMGYNEQFF. The CDR3 DNA follows: TGTGCCAGCAGCTCGATGGGTTACAATGAGCAGTTCTTC.

Regarding this clone: Germline is not matched at one junction end, which may reflect a read error. This chain links TRBV4-1 with TRBJ2-7; 7 bases align to TRBD2. The CDR3 runs to 11 residues. CDR1 and CDR2 (germline): MGHRA, YSYEKL. Here the CDR3 reads CASSQSGTTLF. The CDR3 DNA reads as TGCGCCAGCAGCCAATCTGGGACTACTTTGTTC.

The rearrangement uses TRBV9 and TRBJ2-3, with TRBD2 matching 8 bases. Germline assignment: CDR1 SGDLS and CDR2 YYNGEE. There are 17 residues in the CDR3. Trimming removed 0 bases from V and 1 base from J; junction bases left unmatched: 7. CDR3 sequence (DNA): TGTGCCAGCAGCGTAGAGTTAGCGGGACGGGGCACAGATACGCAGTATTTT. This sequence encodes CASSVELAGRGTDTQYF.

The genes are TRBV19 and TRBJ2-7, with 10 bases identical to TRBD1. The CDR3 is made up of 18 amino acids. Germline assignment: CDR1 LNHDA and CDR2 SQIVND (reference sequence). Trimming at V came to 1 base and at J to 3 bases, leaving 12 bases not matched to a gene. The chain's CDR3 is CASSIVGTGDRRIYEQYF. Written as DNA, the CDR3 is TGTGCCAGTAGTATAGTCGGGACAGGGGACCGTCGAATCTACGAGCAGTACTTC.

This chain links TRBV29-1 with TRBJ1-1; TRBD1 is a possible D gene (5 bases). The CDR3 extends over 14 amino acids. V lost 1 base, J lost 0 bases, and 9 bases lay in between. CDR1 and CDR2 from the germline V gene are SQVTM and ANQGSEA. The CDR3 here is CSVEGQFMNTEAFF. CDR3 DNA sequence: TGCAGCGTTGAAGGACAGTTCATGAACACTGAAGCTTTCTTT.

The CDR3 DNA is TGTGCCAGCAGCCCAGTTAGCGGGGGCCCGATAAGGGCCCAGTACTTC. Its protein is CASSPVSGGPIRAQYF. The chain joins TRBV7-2 to TRBJ2-5, with 9 bases identical to TRBD2. CDR1 and CDR2 (germline): SGHTA, FQGNSA. V lost 5 bases and J lost 9; bases outside the gene matches: 16. This CDR3 region has 16 residues.

A word on this clone: This sample also contains other DNA sequences that code for the same CDR3. The gene calls are TRBV5-1 and TRBJ1-2, with TRBD1 matching over 7 bases. Trimming cost V 1 base and J 3 bases; bases outside gene matches: 0. This CDR3 is 13 amino acids long. Germline V gene lookup returns CDR1 SGHRS and CDR2 YFSETQ. The CDR3 loop is CASSLQGDYGYTF. CDR3 coding DNA: TGCGCCAGCAGCTTGCAGGGGGACTATGGCTACACCTTC.

The rearrangement uses TRBV19 and TRBJ2-6; 7 nucleotides match TRBD1. V trimming: 3 bases; J trimming: 0 bases; junction bases outside the gene matches: 8. CDR3 length: 18 amino acids. In germline, CDR1 is LNHDA, CDR2 SQIVND (reference sequence). The CDR3 here is CASSIKGQSRSGANVLTF. DNA for the CDR3: TGTGCCAGTAGTATTAAGGGACAGTCTCGCTCTGGGGCCAACGTCCTGACTTTC.

This clone showed up just once. The chain has TRBV12-3 or TRBV12-4 and TRBJ2-3; possible D gene TRBD2, 5 bases. V was shortened by 4 bases and J by 5 bases, with 7 bases between the two germline ends. The CDR3 spans 12 residues. For the CDR3, the DNA is TGTGCCAGCAGTTCCAGCGGAGATACGCAGTATTTT. The encoded protein is CASSSSGDTQYF.

V is TRBV6-5 and J is TRBJ2-3; D is uncertain. The length of the CDR3 is 12 residues. The V gene lost 4 bases and the J gene lost 7 bases, with 9 bases spanning the gap. The V gene's germline CDR1 is MNHEY and CDR2 SVGAGI. The CDR3 is CASSFDRNTQYF. The CDR3 nucleotides are TGTGCCAGCAGTTTCGACCGAAATACGCAGTATTTT.

The J gene is TRBJ2-7, the V gene TRBV15, with 12 nucleotides matching TRBD2. There are 15 residues in the CDR3. CDR1 LNHNV and CDR2 YYDKDF come from the germline V gene (reference sequence). Losses at the gene ends were 5 bases for V and 7 bases for J; bases not matched to a gene: 9. The CDR3 protein is CATSYRLAGAGEQYF. As DNA, the CDR3 is TGTGCCACCAGCTATAGACTAGCGGGAGCCGGAGAGCAGTACTTC.

The chain has TRBV27 and TRBJ1-6, with D possibly TRBD1 on 6 matching bases. The CDR3 runs to 16 residues. V gave up 5 bases and J gave up 7 bases, with 18 bases separating them. Germline V gene sequence: CDR1 MNHEY, CDR2 SMNVEV (reference sequence). The DNA of the CDR3 is TGTGCCAGCAGTCAACAGGGAAATCTAGGAAATTCACCCCTCCACTTT. It specifies CASSQQGNLGNSPLHF.

This rearrangement joins TRBV6-4 to TRBJ1-5; a weak D match, TRBD1 (5 bases). This CDR3 region has 15 residues. Germline V gene sequence: CDR1 MRHNA, CDR2 SNTAGT. Trimming took off 2 bases at V and 0 bases at J, with 8 bases between the two ends. The CDR3 spells CASSDRGYSNQPQHF. CDR3 coding DNA: TGTGCCAGCAGTGACCGGGGGTATAGCAATCAGCCCCAGCATTTT.

On this clone: Sequence at one end of the junction differs from germline and may be a read error. The chain links TRBV3-1 (or the pseudogene TRBV3-2) to TRBJ1-2, with TRBD1 as a possible D gene (6 bases). Germline values: CDR1 LGHDT, CDR2 YNNKEL (reference sequence). The length of the CDR3 is 13 residues. The CDR3 DNA reads as TGTGCCAGCAGCCCGGAGCAGGGGTATGGCCACACCTTC. Its protein is CASSPEQGYGHTF.

The CDR3 DNA follows: TGTGCCAGCAGTGATTGGAGGGGTTATGGCTACACCTTC. Amino acids: CASSDWRGYGYTF. The J gene is TRBJ1-2, the V gene TRBV2, with TRBD1 as a possible D gene (5 bases). V was pared by 3 bases and J by 5 bases, with 10 bases between. This CDR3 is 13 amino acids long. Germline V CDR1 and CDR2: SNHLY, FYNNEI.

This clone was seen only once. The V gene is TRBV23-1, the J gene TRBJ1-2, with no clear D. TRBV23-1 is designated an ORF whose function remains uncertain. V was shortened by 2 bases and J by 13 bases, with 26 bases between the two germline ends. The CDR3 is 16 amino acids. The CDR3 coding sequence is TGCGCCAGCAGTCAAAACCAGGCGATATTTTTATGGCGGTTCACCTTC. Its protein is CASSQNQAIFLWRFTF.

The chain employs TRBV11-2 and TRBJ2-1; either TRBD1 or TRBD2 may fit D (5 bases each). V was pared by 1 base and J by 11 bases, with 9 bases between. Germline lookup yields CDR1 SGHAT and CDR2 FQNNGV. The CDR3 extends over 12 amino acids. The CDR3 coding sequence is TGTGCCAGCAGCTTAGCCCCGGGACAGCAGTTCTTC. This encodes CASSLAPGQQFF.

This clone appeared once. This chain uses TRBV11-3 with TRBJ2-7, with 7 nucleotides matching TRBD1. The trim removed 0 bases at V and 5 bases at J, leaving 7 bases unmatched. There are 15 residues in the CDR3. Looked up from germline, CDR1 is SGHNT and CDR2 is YENEEA. The CDR3 DNA sequence: TGTGCCAGCAGCTTAGAACTCACAGGGGTCCACGAGCAGTACTTC. Amino acid sequence: CASSLELTGVHEQYF.

The CDR3 coding sequence is TGTGCCAGCAGTTTCTCTCACGCAAGGTCTATCGGAAACACCATATATTTT. Amino acids: CASSFSHARSIGNTIYF. The rearrangement joins TRBV28 to TRBJ1-3, with D unresolved. Germline loops: CDR1 MDHEN, CDR2 SYDVKM. Trimming took 3 bases from V and 4 from J, leaving 19 bases between them. The CDR3 spans 17 residues. Variable domain in full (rest from reference TRBV28 and TRBJ1-3): DVKVTQSSRYLVKRTGEKVFLECVQDMDHENMFWYRQDPGLGLRLIYFSYDVKMKEKGDIPEGYSVSREKKERFSLILESASTNQTSMYLCASSFSHARSIGNTIYFGEGSWLTVV.

This chain connects TRBV3-1 (or the pseudogene TRBV3-2) to TRBJ2-1; D is undetermined. V was trimmed by 4 bases and J by 9 bases, leaving 10 bases between them. The CDR3 is 12 residues long. Looked up from germline, CDR1 is LGHDT and CDR2 is YNNKEL (reference sequence). The CDR3 spells CASSRIEGEQFF. CDR3 coding DNA: TGTGCCAGCAGCCGAATTGAAGGTGAGCAGTTCTTC.

The chain carries TRBV2 and TRBJ2-7; the D gene is possibly TRBD2 (5 bases). Germline-derived CDR1 and CDR2 are SNHLY and FYNNEI. The germline V and J ends were trimmed by 6 bases and 6 bases, with 9 bases remaining between them. CDR3 length: 11 residues. The CDR3 loop is CASRAEIEQYF. CDR3 in DNA: TGTGCCAGCAGAGCGGAGATCGAGCAGTACTTC.

This clone has only one observation. The chain recombines TRBV5-4 with TRBJ2-1; 8 bases map to TRBD2. Unmatched junction bases numbered 7, after V lost 1 base and J lost 7 bases. Germline V gene data show CDR1 as SGHNT and CDR2 as YYREEE (reference sequence). CDR3 size: 15 residues. CDR3 DNA sequence: TGTGCCAGCAGCTTGCGCACTAGCGGAAGTAATGAGCAGTTCTTC. Protein product: CASSLRTSGSNEQFF.

V gene TRBV5-6 combines with J gene TRBJ1-1; D remains ambiguous. Germline loops: CDR1 SGHDT, CDR2 YYEEEE. The CDR3 covers 13 residues. Between the trimmed V and J ends, which lost 5 bases and 1 base, there was a span of 9 bases. DNA of the CDR3: TGTGCCAGCAGGCGCGACTGGAACACTGAAGCTTTCTTT. Translation: CASRRDWNTEAFF.

The rearrangement uses TRBV19 and TRBJ2-7, with 7 bases aligning to TRBD1. Germline CDR1 reads LNHDA; CDR2 reads SQIVND (reference sequence). The CDR3 totals 14 residues. V gave up 4 bases and J gave up 2 bases; unmatched junction bases: 5. DNA of the CDR3: TGTGCCAGTAGTACCCCGGGACAGACCTACGAGCAGTACTTC. Its protein is CASSTPGQTYEQYF.

This chain connects TRBV5-4 to TRBJ2-3; D gene uncertain. This CDR3 contains 13 residues. Germline loops: CDR1 SGHNT, CDR2 YYREEE (reference sequence). V shed 5 bases and J shed 4 bases, with 11 bases lying between them. Written as DNA, the CDR3 is TGTGCCAGCAGGACGCCCCTGGCAGATACGCAGTATTTT. Encoded protein: CASRTPLADTQYF.